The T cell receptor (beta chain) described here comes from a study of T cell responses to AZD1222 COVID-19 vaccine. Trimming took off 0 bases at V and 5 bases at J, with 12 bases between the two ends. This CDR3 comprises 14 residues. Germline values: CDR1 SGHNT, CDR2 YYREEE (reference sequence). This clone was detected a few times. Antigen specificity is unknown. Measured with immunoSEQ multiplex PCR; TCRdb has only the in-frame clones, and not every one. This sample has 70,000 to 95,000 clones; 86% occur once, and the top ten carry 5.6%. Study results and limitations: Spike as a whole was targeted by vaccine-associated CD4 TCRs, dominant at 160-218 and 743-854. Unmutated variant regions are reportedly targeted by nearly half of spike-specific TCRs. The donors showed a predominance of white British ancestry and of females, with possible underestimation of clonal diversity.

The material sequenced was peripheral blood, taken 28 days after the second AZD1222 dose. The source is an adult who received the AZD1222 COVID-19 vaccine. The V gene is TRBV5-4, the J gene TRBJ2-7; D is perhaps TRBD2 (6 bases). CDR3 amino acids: CASSLGSGVHEQYF. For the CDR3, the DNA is TGTGCCAGCAGCTTGGGCTCGGGGGTGCACGAGCAGTACTTC.